The 19 T cell receptor beta chains given below trace back to one sample, sequenced in a study of T cells after yellow fever vaccination. A single record per CDR3 protein comes from TCRdb applying MiXCR to the 5' RACE reads. The table lists 110,000 or so distinct CDR3 sequences, approximately 7.1% of them singletons. The source was CD4+ T cells sorted from PBMCs, collected 45 days after the first yellow fever vaccination. All receptors derive from a man younger than 35 who received the YFV17D yellow fever vaccine.

This clonotype was recorded many times. The rearrangement uses TRBV20-1 and TRBJ1-2; weak D call: TRBD1 (5 bases). Deletions cut 3 bases from V and 5 bases from J, with 16 bases between. The germline V gene encodes CDR1 DFQATT and CDR2 SNEGSKA (reference sequence). CDR3 length: 14 residues. The CDR3 loop reads CSARGTGTVYGYTF. In DNA form, the CDR3 reads TGCAGTGCTAGGGGGACCGGGACGGTGTATGGCTACACCTTC.

This clonotype was recorded many times. The rearrangement links TRBV10-3 to TRBJ2-1, with 13 bases fitting TRBD2. This CDR3 is built from 20 residues. The trim removed 7 bases at V and 2 bases at J, leaving 17 bases unmatched. The germline CDR1 and CDR2 sequences are ENHRY and SYGVKD. CDR3 nucleotide sequence: TGTGCCATCACAAAAAGGTCCGGGACTAGCGGGGCCGAAGCCTACAATGAGCAGTTCTTC. Its protein is CAITKRSGTSGAEAYNEQFF.

In its sample, this clonotype was seen many times. The V and J genes are TRBV12-3 or TRBV12-4 and TRBJ2-2; D perhaps matches TRBD1 (6 bases). Trimming took off 2 bases at V and 0 bases at J, with 10 bases between the two ends. This CDR3 has 16 residues. CDR3 coding DNA: TGTGCCAGCAGTTTACGGGCAGGGGCGAACACCGGGGAGCTGTTTTTT. It translates to CASSLRAGANTGELFF.

There are many counts of this clonotype. The V call is TRBV5-1, the J call TRBJ2-2; D may be TRBD1 (5 bases). The ends were cut back, 0 bases at V and 1 base at J, with 7 bases in the middle. The CDR3 contains 15 residues. The germline V gene has CDR1 SGHRS and CDR2 YFSETQ. The CDR3 nucleotides read TGCGCCAGCAGCTTGGGCCAGGGGAACACCGGGGAGCTGTTTTTT. Translating it yields CASSLGQGNTGELFF.

This clonotype was observed at least ten times. The chain joins TRBV13 to TRBJ1-1; TRBD1 agrees at 7 bases. V trimming: 5 bases; J trimming: 2 bases; junction bases outside the gene matches: 5. The germline V gene has CDR1 PRHDT and CDR2 FYEKMQ (reference sequence). The length of the CDR3 is 14 residues. The CDR3 coding sequence is TGTGCCAGCAGCCCCCGGGACAGCAACACTGAAGCTTTCTTT. Protein: CASSPRDSNTEAFF.

This clonotype was seen at least ten times. V usage is TRBV5-1 and J usage is TRBJ1-1; a weak D match, TRBD1 (5 bases). V lost 4 bases and J lost 1, with 11 bases in between. Germline CDR1 is SGHRS and CDR2 is YFSETQ. The CDR3 extends over 14 amino acids. CDR3 sequence (DNA): TGCGCCAGCAGCCGCGGGACGGGGAACACTGAAGCTTTCTTT. Residues: CASSRGTGNTEAFF.

This clonotype was seen ten or more times. The chain uses TRBV27 and TRBJ2-3; TRBD2 might be the D (6 bases). Trimming removed 8 bases from V and 0 bases from J, with 15 bases in between. The length of the CDR3 is 15 residues. Germline CDR1 and CDR2: MNHEY and SMNVEV (reference sequence). DNA for the CDR3: TGTGCCAGCGCCCTTGGGGGGTTTAGCACAGATACGCAGTATTTT. As protein: CASALGGFSTDTQYF.

This clonotype was detected many times. The gene calls are TRBV5-1 and TRBJ2-5; D is possibly TRBD1 or TRBD2 (5 bases each). The CDR3 has 13 residues. The germline V gene encodes CDR1 SGHRS and CDR2 YFSETQ. Trimming left V 0 bases short and J 5 bases short, with 8 bases between. In DNA form, the CDR3 reads TGCGCCAGCAGCTTGGAAGGGACCGAGACCCAGTACTTC. It is translated as CASSLEGTETQYF.

V is TRBV11-2 and J is TRBJ2-7; 7 bases map to TRBD1. Per germline, CDR1 SGHAT and CDR2 FQNNGV. This CDR3 spans 13 amino acids. V trimming: 5 bases; J trimming: 2 bases; junction bases outside the gene matches: 3. Here the CDR3 DNA reads TGTGCCAGCAGCAGGGACAGCACCTACGAGCAGTACTTC. Residues: CASSRDSTYEQYF.

This clonotype was detected many times. The chain combines TRBV12-3 or TRBV12-4 with TRBJ2-3; D not resolved. V shed 5 bases and J shed 4 bases, with 7 bases lying between them. The CDR3 covers 12 residues. CDR3 sequence: CASSPRADTQYF. CDR3 nucleotide sequence: TGTGCCAGCAGTCCTAGAGCAGATACGCAGTATTTT.

The chain carries TRBV6-5 and TRBJ2-3; the D is unclear. The CDR3 is 12 residues long. The germline V and J ends were trimmed by 7 bases and 7 bases, with 12 bases remaining between them. The germline V gene encodes CDR1 MNHEY and CDR2 SVGAGI. CDR3 sequence reads: CASTSRYNTQYF. For the CDR3, the DNA is TGTGCCAGCACGAGCAGATACAATACGCAGTATTTT.

This clonotype has ten or more counts. The rearrangement uses TRBV7-8 and TRBJ2-2, with D maybe TRBD2 (7 bases). Looked up from germline, CDR1 is SGHVS and CDR2 is FQNEAQ. The CDR3 loop spans 14 amino acids. Between the trimmed V and J ends, which lost 6 bases and 5 bases, there was a span of 13 bases. CDR3 DNA sequence: TGTGCCAGCAGGAGAAGGGGGGGGACCGGGGAGCTGTTTTTT. Protein product: CASRRRGGTGELFF.

This clonotype was counted ten times or more. The gene calls are TRBV5-1 and TRBJ2-2, with D perhaps matching TRBD1 (6 bases). CDR3 length: 13 residues. The germline V gene has CDR1 SGHRS and CDR2 YFSETQ. Deletions cut 3 bases from V and 5 bases from J, with 8 bases between. CDR3 DNA: TGCGCCAGCAGCTCACAGGGTACCGGGGAGCTGTTTTTT. The encoded protein is CASSSQGTGELFF.

This clonotype has at least ten counts. The rearrangement joins TRBV7-3 to TRBJ2-7, with 11 positions matching TRBD2. The CDR3 consists of 13 residues. The V segment lost 4 bases and the J segment 12 bases; nucleotides outside the gene matches: 8. Germline V gene lookup returns CDR1 SGHTA and CDR2 FQGTGA. The CDR3 region has the DNA TGTGCCAGCAGCTCCGGGACTAGCGGCCAAAGGTACTTC. It yields the protein CASSSGTSGQRYF. The variable domain in full, completed from reference TRBV7-3 and TRBJ2-7, reads GAGVSQTPSNKVTEKGKYVELRCDPISGHTALYWYRQSLGQGPEFLIYFQGTGAADDSGLPNDRFFAVRPEGSVSTLKIQRTERGDSAVYLCASSSGTSGQRYFGPGTRLTVT.

This chain uses TRBV10-3 with TRBJ2-7, with 7 bases fitting TRBD1. V shed 11 bases and J 3 bases; nucleotides not matched to a gene: 10. Germline V gene data show CDR1 as ENHRY and CDR2 as SYGVKD. The CDR3 totals 13 residues. This chain's CDR3 is CAVRTGVDYEQYF. The CDR3 region has the DNA TGTGCCGTCCGAACAGGGGTGGACTACGAGCAGTACTTC.

Ten or more counts support this clonotype. CDR3 sequence: CASTGQGTKAFF. In DNA, the CDR3 is TGTGCCAGCACAGGACAGGGGACCAAAGCTTTCTTT. This chain links TRBV12-3 or TRBV12-4 with TRBJ1-1, with 9 bases identical to TRBD1. The CDR3 totals 12 residues. V shed 7 bases, J shed 9 bases, and the junction held 6 bases outside the gene matches.

This clonotype was observed a few times. The rearrangement uses TRBV19 and TRBJ1-1; unclear D gene. This CDR3 contains 14 residues. Germline V gene sequence: CDR1 LNHDA, CDR2 SQIVND (reference sequence). Trimming removed 5 bases at V and 3 bases at J, with 13 bases between. CDR3 DNA: TGTGCCAGTAGTTTCTCCCCCACGGACACTGAAGCTTTCTTT. Its protein product is CASSFSPTDTEAFF.

This clonotype was observed many times. J is TRBJ2-2 and V is TRBV7-9; 9 bases line up with TRBD1. CDR3 size: 15 residues. V gave up 3 bases and J gave up 5 bases; unmatched junction bases: 4. Germline V lookup: CDR1 SEHNR, CDR2 FQNEAQ (reference sequence). CDR3 sequence reads: CASSFEQGATGELFF. The CDR3 DNA reads TGTGCCAGCAGCTTTGAACAGGGGGCGACCGGGGAGCTGTTTTTT.

The rearrangement uses TRBV29-1 and TRBJ2-7, with 9 bases that match TRBD2. CDR1 SQVTM and CDR2 ANQGSEA come from the germline V gene. The CDR3 contains 13 residues. The V segment lost 7 bases and the J segment 4 bases; nucleotides outside the gene matches: 8. The CDR3 here is CSAERGDGYEQYF. CDR3 bases: TGCAGCGCCGAGCGGGGGGACGGGTACGAGCAGTACTTC.